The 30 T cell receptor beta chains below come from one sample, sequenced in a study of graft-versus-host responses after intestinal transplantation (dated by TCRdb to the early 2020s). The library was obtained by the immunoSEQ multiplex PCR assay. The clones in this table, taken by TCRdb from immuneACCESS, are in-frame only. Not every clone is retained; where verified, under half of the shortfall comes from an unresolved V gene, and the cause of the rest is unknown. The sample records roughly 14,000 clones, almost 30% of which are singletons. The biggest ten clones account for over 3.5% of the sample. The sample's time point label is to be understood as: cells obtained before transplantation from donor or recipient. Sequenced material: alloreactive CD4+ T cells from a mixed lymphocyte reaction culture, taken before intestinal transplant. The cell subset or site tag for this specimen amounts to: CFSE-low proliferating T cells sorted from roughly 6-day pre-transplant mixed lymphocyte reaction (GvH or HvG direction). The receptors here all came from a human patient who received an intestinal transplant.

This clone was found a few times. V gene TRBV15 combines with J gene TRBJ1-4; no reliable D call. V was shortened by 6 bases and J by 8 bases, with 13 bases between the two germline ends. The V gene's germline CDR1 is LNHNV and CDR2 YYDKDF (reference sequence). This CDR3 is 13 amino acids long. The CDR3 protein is CATSSGLGEKLFF. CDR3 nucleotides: TGTGCCACCAGTTCGGGTTTGGGGGAAAAACTGTTTTTT.

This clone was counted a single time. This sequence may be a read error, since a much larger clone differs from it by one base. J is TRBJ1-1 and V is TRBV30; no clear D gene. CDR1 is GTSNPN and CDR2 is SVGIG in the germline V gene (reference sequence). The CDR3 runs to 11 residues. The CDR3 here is CVWTEAGEAFF. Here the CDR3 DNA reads TGTGTCTGGACGGAGGCGGGTGAAGCTTTCTTT.

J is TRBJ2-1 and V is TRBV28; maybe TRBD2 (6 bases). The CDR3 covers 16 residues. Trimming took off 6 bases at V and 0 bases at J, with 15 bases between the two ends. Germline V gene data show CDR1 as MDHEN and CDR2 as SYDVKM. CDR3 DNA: TGTGCCAGCAGCCCCGGGGGAGCGGGCTCCTACAATGAGCAGTTCTTC. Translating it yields CASSPGGAGSYNEQFF.

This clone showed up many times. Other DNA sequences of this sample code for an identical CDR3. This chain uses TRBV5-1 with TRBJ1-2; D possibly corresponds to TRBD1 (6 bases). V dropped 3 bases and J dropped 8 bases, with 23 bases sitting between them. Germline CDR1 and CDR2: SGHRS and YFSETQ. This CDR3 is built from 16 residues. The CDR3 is CASSSRWGAGADGYTF. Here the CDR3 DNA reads TGCGCCAGCAGCTCACGGTGGGGGGCGGGGGCAGACGGCTACACCTTC.

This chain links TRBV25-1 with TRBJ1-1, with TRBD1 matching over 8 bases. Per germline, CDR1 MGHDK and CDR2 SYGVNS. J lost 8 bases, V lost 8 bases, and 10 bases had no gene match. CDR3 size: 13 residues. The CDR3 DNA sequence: TGTGCCAGCTCCCGGACAGGGTTCACCGAAGCTTTCTTT. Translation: CASSRTGFTEAFF. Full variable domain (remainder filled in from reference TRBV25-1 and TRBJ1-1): EADIYQTPRYLVIGTGKKITLECSQTMGHDKMYWYQQDPGMELHLIHYSYGVNSTEKGDLSSESTVSRIRTEHFPLTLESARPSHTSQYLCASSRTGFTEAFFGQGTRLTVV.

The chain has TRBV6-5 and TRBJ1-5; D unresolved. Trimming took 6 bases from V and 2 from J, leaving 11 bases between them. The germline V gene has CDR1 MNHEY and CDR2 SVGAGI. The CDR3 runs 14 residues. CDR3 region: CASSLYGGNQPQHF. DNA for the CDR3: TGTGCCAGCAGCCTCTATGGGGGCAATCAGCCCCAGCATTTT.

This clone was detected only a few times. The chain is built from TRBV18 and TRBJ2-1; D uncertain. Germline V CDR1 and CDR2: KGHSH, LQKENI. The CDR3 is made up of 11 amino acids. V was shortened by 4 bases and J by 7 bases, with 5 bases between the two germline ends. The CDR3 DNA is TGTGCCAGCTCACTCAAGAATGAGCAGTTCTTC. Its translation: CASSLKNEQFF.

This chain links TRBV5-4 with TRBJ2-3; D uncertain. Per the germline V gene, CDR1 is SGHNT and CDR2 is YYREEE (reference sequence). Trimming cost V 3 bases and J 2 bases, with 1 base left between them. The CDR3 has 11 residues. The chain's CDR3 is CASSSTDTQYF. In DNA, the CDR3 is TGTGCCAGCAGCTCCACAGATACGCAGTATTTT.

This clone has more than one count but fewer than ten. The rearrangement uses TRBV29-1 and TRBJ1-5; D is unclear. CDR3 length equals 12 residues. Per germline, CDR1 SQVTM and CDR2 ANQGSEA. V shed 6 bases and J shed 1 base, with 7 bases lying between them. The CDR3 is CSVQVSNQPQHF. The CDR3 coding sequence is TGCAGCGTGCAGGTCAGCAATCAGCCCCAGCATTTT.

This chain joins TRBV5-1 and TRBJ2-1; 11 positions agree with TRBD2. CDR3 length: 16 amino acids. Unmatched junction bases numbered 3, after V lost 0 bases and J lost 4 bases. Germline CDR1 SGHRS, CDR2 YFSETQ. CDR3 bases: TGCGCCAGCAGCTTGGATCCTAGCGGGAGGTACAATGAGCAGTTCTTC. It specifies CASSLDPSGRYNEQFF.

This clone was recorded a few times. The CDR3 spells CASSPSGRNEQFF. The CDR3 DNA sequence: TGTGCCAGCAGCCCTAGCGGGAGGAATGAGCAGTTCTTC. The chain carries TRBV11-3 and TRBJ2-1; TRBD2 aligns across 11 bases. This CDR3 contains 13 residues. The V gene end was trimmed by 5 bases and the J gene end by 7 bases; junction bases not matched to a gene: 1. Germline V lookup: CDR1 SGHNT, CDR2 YENEEA.

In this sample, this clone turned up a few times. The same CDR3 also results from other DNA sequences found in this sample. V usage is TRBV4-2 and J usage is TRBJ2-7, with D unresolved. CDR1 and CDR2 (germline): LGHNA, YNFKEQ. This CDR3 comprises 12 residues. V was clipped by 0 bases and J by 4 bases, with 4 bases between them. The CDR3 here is CASSQDLYEQYF. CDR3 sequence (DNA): TGTGCCAGCAGCCAAGATTTGTACGAGCAGTACTTC.

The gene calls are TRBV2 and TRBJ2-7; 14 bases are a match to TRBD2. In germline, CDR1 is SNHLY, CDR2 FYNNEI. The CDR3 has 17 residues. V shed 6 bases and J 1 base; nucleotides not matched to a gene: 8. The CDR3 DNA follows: TGTGCCAGCAGCCGGACTAGCGGGAGGAAAGAATCCTACGAGCAGTACTTC. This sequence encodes CASSRTSGRKESYEQYF.

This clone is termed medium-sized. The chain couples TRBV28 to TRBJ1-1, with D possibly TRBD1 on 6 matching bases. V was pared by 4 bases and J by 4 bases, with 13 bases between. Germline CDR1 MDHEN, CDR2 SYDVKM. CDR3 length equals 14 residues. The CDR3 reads CASSSTVGGTEAFF. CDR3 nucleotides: TGTGCCAGCAGTTCGACAGTAGGGGGCACTGAAGCTTTCTTT.

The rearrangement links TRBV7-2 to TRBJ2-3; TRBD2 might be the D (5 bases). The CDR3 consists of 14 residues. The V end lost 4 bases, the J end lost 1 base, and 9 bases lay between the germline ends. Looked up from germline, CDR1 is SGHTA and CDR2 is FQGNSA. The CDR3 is CASSWLGGTDTQYF. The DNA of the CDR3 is TGTGCCAGCAGCTGGCTGGGAGGCACAGATACGCAGTATTTT. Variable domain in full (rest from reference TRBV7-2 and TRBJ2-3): GAGVSQSPSNKVTEKGKDVELRCDPISGHTALYWYRQSLGQGLEFLIYFQGNSAPDKSGLPSDRFSAERTGGSVSTLTIQRTQQEDSAVYLCASSWLGGTDTQYFGPGTRLTVL.

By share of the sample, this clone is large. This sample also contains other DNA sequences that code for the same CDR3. DNA for the CDR3: TGTGCCAGCAGTCGCGACAGGCTCAACACTGAAGCTTTCTTT. This encodes CASSRDRLNTEAFF. The rearrangement joins TRBV4-2 to TRBJ1-1, with a weak D call TRBD1 (6 bases). Germline V gene data show CDR1 as LGHNA and CDR2 as YNFKEQ. The length of the CDR3 is 14 residues. The ends were cut back, 6 bases at V and 2 bases at J, with 13 bases in the middle.

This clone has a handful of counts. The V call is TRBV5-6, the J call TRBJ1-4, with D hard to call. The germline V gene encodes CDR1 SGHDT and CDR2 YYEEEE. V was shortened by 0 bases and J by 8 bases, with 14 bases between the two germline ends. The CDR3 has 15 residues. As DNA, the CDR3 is TGTGCCAGCAGCTTGGCCTTGTCTGTTAGGGAAAAACTGTTTTTT. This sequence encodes CASSLALSVREKLFF.

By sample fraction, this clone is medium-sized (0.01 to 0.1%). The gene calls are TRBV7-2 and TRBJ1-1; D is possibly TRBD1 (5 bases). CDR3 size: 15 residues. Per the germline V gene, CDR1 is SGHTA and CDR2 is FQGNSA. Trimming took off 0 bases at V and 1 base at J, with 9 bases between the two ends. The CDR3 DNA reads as TGTGCCAGCAGCTTAGCCGGGACTAGGAACACTGAAGCTTTCTTT. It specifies CASSLAGTRNTEAFF.

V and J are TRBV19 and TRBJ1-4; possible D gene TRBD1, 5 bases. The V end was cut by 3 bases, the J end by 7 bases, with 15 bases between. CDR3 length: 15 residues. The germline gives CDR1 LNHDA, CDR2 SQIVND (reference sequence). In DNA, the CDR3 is TGTGCCAGTAGTATTCGGACAATACTTACTGAAAAACTGTTTTTT. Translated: CASSIRTILTEKLFF.

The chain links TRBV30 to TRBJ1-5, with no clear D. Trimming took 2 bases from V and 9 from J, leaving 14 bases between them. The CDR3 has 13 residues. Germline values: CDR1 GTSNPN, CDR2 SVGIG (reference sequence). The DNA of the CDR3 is TGTGCCTGGAGTCCGGGCTCCCAGGCGCCCCAGCATTTT. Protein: CAWSPGSQAPQHF.

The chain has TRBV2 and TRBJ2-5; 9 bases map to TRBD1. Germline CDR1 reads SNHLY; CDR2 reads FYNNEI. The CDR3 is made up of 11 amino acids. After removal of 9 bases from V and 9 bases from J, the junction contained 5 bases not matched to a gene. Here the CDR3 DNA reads TGTGCCAGTACAGGGGGCGGGTCCCAGTACTTC. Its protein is CASTGGGSQYF.

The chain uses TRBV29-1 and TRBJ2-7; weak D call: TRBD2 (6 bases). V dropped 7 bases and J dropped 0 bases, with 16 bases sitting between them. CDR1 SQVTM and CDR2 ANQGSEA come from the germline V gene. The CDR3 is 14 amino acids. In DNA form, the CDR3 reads TGCAGCGCAAAGCCGGGACTGAGCTCCTACGAGCAGTACTTC. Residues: CSAKPGLSSYEQYF.

Here the CDR3 DNA reads TGTGCCAGCAGCTTAGGGCCCCGGACTAGCCGGGTTGAGCAGTTCTTC. This gives the protein CASSLGPRTSRVEQFF. This chain connects TRBV7-2 to TRBJ2-1, with 8 bases aligning to TRBD2. The CDR3 is 16 residues long. The V gene's germline CDR1 is SGHTA and CDR2 FQGNSA. Germline trimming cut 1 base from V and 9 bases from J; bases unmatched to any gene: 11.

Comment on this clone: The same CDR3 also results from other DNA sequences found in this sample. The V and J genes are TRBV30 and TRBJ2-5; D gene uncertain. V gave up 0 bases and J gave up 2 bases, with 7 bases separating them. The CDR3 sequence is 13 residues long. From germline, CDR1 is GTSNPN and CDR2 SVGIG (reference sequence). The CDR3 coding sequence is TGTGCCTGGAGTGTGCAGGCTCAAGAGACCCAGTACTTC. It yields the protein CAWSVQAQETQYF.

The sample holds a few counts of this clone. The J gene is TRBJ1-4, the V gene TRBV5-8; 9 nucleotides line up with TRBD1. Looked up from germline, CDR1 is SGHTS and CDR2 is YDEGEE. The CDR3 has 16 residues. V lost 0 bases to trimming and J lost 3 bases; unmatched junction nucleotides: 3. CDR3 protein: CASSLGTGESNEKLFF. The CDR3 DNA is TGTGCCAGCAGCTTGGGGACAGGGGAATCTAATGAAAAACTGTTTTTT.

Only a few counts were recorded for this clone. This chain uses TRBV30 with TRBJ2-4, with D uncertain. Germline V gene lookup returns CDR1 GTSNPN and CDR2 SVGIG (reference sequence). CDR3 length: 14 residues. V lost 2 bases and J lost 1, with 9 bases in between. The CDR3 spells CAWSTLGAKNIQYF. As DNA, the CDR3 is TGTGCCTGGAGTACCCTTGGGGCCAAAAACATTCAGTACTTC.

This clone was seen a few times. CDR3: CASSLFAQAEAFF. As DNA, the CDR3 is TGTGCCAGCAGCTTATTCGCCCAAGCTGAAGCTTTCTTT. This chain connects TRBV7-2 to TRBJ1-1; D remains ambiguous. The V end was cut by 2 bases, the J end by 6 bases, with 10 bases between. From germline, CDR1 is SGHTA and CDR2 FQGNSA. The CDR3 length is 13 residues. Full variable domain (rest looked up from reference TRBV7-2 and TRBJ1-1): GAGVSQSPSNKVTEKGKDVELRCDPISGHTALYWYRQSLGQGLEFLIYFQGNSAPDKSGLPSDRFSAERTGGSVSTLTIQRTQQEDSAVYLCASSLFAQAEAFFGQGTRLTVV.

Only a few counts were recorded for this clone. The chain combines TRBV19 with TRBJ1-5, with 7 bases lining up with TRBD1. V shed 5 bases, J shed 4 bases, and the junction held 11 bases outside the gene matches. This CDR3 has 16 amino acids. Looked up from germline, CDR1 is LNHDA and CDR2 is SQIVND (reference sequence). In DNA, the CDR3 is TGTGCCAGTAGTCATAGACAGGGCTTGACAAATCAGCCCCAGCATTTT. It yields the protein CASSHRQGLTNQPQHF.

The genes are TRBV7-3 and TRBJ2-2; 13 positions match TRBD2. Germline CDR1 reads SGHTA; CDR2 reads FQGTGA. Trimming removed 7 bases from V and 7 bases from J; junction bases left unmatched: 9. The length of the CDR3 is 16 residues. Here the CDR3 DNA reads TGTGCCAGCACCCCCGGGACTAGCGGGACTGGCGGGGAGCTGTTTTTT. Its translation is CASTPGTSGTGGELFF.

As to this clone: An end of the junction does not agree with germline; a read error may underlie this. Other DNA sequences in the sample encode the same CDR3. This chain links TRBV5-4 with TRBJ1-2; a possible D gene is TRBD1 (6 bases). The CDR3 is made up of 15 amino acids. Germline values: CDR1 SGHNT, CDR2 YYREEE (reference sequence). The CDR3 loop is CASSAGGRLGYGYTF. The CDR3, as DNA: TGCGCCAGCAGCGCCGGGGGCCGCTTGGGCTATGGCTACACCTTC.